This T cell receptor beta chain was profiled in a study of CD8+CD57+ T cells in acquired aplastic anemia. About the study: Sorted CD4+ plus CD8+ cells gave DNA averaging around 3 ug. Study observations and caveats: Between patients and controls, 25 to 35 CD8+ CDR3 sequences were found in common. Patient and control CD8+ Simpson's diversity was not significantly different.

Profiling of TCR beta VDJ combinations and CDR3 sequences used genomic DNA as template. TCRdb re-called the reads through MiXCR, storing one row per CDR3 protein. The profile shows about 190,000 distinct CDR3 sequences, around 45% of them singletons. Patients included in sequencing had previously demonstrated CD8+CD57+ cell expansion by flow cytometry. This CDR3 has 14 amino acids. CDR1 and CDR2 from the germline V gene are MNHEY and SVGAGI. The V and J ends lost 4 bases and 8 bases respectively, with 15 bases between them. Details on this clonotype: Its antigen is undetermined.

The chain has TRBV6-5 and TRBJ2-1; a weak D match, TRBD1 (5 bases). The sequence derives from a human donor with aplastic anemia. The sequenced material came from sorted CD4+, CD8+, or CD8+CD57+ T cells (not recorded which) from PBMCs. The CDR3 loop reads CASSSLTAYDEQFF. CDR3 bases: TGTGCCAGCAGTTCCCTGACAGCTTACGATGAGCAGTTCTTC.